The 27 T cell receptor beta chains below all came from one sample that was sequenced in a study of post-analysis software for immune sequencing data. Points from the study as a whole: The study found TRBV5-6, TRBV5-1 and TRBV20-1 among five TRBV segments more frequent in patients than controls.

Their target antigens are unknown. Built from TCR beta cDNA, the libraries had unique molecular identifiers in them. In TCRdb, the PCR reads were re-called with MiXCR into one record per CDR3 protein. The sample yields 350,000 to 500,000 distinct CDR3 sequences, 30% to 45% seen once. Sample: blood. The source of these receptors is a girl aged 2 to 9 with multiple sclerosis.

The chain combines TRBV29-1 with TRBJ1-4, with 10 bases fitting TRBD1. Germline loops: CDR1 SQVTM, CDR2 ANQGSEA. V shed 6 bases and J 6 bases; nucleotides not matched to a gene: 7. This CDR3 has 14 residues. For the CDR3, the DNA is TGCAGCGTGGATGTTGGGACAGGGGATGAAAAACTGTTTTTT. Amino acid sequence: CSVDVGTGDEKLFF.

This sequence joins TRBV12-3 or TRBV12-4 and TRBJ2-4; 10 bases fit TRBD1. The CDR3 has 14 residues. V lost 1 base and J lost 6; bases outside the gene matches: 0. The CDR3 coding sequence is TGTGCCAGCAGTTTAGGGACAGGGGGAAACATTCAGTACTTC. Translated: CASSLGTGGNIQYF.

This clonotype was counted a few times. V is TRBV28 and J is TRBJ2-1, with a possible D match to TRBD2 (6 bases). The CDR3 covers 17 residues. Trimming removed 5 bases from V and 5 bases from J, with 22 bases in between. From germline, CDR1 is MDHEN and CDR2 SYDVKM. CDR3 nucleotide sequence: TGTGCCAGCAGTCCCCGGGGGACCCAGGGCCACAACAATGAGCAGTTCTTC. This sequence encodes CASSPRGTQGHNNEQFF.

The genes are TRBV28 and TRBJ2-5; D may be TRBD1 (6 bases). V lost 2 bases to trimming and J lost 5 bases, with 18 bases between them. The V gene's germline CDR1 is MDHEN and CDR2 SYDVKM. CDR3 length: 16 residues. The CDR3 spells CASSLMMMGAGETQYF. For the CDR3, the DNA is TGTGCCAGCAGTTTAATGATGATGGGGGCAGGGGAGACCCAGTACTTC.

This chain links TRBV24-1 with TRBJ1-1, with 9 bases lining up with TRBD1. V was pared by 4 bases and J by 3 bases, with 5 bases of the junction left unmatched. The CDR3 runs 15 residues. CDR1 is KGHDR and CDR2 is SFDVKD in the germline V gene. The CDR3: CATSETGGADTEAFF. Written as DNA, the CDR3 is TGTGCCACCAGTGAAACAGGGGGCGCGGACACTGAAGCTTTCTTT.

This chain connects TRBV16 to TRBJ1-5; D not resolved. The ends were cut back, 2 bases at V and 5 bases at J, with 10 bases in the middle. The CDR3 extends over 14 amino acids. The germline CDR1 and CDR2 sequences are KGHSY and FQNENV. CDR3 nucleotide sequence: TGTGCCAGCAGCCAAACGGCAGAAGATCAGCCCCAGCATTTT. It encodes CASSQTAEDQPQHF.

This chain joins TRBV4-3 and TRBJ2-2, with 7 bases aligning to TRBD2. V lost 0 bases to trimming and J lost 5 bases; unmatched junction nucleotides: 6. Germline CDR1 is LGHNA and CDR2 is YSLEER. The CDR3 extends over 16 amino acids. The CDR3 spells CASSQDPAGETGELFF. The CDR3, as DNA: TGCGCCAGCAGCCAAGATCCTGCGGGAGAAACCGGGGAGCTGTTTTTT.

The CDR3 DNA reads TGTGCCAGCAGCTTGGGGGGCCATGAGCAGTTCTTC. Its protein product is CASSLGGHEQFF. The V and J genes are TRBV7-8 and TRBJ2-1, with D perhaps given as TRBD1 or TRBD2 (6 bases each). CDR1 and CDR2 (germline): SGHVS, FQNEAQ. CDR3 length: 12 residues. V was clipped by 3 bases and J by 8 bases, with 8 bases between them.

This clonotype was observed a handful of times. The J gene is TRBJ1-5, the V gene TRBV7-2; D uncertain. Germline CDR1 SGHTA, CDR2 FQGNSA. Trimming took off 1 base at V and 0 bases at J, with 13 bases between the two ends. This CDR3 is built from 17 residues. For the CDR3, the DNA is TGTGCCAGCAGCTTAGGAACCGGCTTCTATAGCAATCAGCCCCAGCATTTT. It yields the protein CASSLGTGFYSNQPQHF.

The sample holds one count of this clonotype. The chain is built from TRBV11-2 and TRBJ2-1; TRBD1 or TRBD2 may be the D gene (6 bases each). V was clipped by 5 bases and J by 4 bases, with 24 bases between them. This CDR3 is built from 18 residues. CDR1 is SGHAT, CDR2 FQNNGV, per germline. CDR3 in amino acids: CASSPRGRWGAPYNEQFF. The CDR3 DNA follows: TGTGCCAGCAGCCCTAGGGGTCGTTGGGGGGCCCCTTACAATGAGCAGTTCTTC.

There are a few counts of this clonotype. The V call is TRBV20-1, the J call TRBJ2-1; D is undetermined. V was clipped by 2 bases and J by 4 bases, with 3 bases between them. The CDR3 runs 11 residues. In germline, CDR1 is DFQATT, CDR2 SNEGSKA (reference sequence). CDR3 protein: CSARPYNEQFF. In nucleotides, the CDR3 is TGCAGTGCTAGACCGTACAATGAGCAGTTCTTC.

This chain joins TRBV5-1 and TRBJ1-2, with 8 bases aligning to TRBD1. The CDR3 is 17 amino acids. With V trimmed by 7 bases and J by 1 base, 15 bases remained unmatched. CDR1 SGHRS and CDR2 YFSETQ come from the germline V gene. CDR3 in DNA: TGCGCCAGCTGCCTTAACCCTGGACAGGGAATTAACTATGGCTACACCTTC. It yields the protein CASCLNPGQGINYGYTF.

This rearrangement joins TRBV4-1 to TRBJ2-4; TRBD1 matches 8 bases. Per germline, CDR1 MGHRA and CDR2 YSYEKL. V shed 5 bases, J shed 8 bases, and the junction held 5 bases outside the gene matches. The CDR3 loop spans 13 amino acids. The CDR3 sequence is CASSYGQGDIQYF. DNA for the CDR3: TGCGCCAGCAGCTACGGACAGGGCGACATTCAGTACTTC.

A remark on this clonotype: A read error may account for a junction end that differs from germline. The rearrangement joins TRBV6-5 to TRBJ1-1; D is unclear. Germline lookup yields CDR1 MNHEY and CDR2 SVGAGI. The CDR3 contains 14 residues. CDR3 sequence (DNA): TGCGCCAGCAGTTACTCTAGAGTAAACACTGAAGCTTTCTTT. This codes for CASSYSRVNTEAFF.

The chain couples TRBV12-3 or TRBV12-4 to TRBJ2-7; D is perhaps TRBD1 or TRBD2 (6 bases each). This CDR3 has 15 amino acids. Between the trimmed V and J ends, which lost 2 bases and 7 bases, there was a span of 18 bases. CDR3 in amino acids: CASSLFHGGTGEQYF. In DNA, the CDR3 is TGTGCCAGCAGTTTATTTCACGGGGGCACAGGGGAGCAGTACTTC.

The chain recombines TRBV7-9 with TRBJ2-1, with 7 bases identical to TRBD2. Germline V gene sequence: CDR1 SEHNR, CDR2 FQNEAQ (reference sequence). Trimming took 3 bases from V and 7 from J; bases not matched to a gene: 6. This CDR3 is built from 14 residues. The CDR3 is CASSLRTRWNEQFF. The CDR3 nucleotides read TGTGCCAGCAGCTTGAGGACTAGATGGAATGAGCAGTTCTTC.

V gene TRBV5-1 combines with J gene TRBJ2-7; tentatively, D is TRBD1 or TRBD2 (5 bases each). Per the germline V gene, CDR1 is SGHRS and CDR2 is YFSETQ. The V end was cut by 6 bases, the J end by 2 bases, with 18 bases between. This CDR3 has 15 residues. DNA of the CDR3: TGCGCCAGCACCCTAAGGCCGGGGCTTACCTACGAGCAGTACTTC. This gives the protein CASTLRPGLTYEQYF.

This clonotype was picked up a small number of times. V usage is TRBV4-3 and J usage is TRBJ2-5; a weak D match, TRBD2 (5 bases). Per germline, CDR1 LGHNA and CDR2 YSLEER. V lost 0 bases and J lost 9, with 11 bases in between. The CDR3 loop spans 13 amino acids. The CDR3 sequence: CASSQDSHGAQYF. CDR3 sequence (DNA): TGCGCCAGCAGCCAAGACAGCCACGGGGCCCAGTACTTC.

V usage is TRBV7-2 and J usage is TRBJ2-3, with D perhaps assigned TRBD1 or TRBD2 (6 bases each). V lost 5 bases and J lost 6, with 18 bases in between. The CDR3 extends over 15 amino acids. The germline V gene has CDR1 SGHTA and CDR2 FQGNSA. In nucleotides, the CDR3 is TGTGCCAGCAGCACGGACTACCTTAGGGGGGATACGCAGTATTTT. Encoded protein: CASSTDYLRGDTQYF. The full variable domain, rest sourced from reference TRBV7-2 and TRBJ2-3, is GAGVSQSPSNKVTEKGKDVELRCDPISGHTALYWYRQSLGQGLEFLIYFQGNSAPDKSGLPSDRFSAERTGGSVSTLTIQRTQQEDSAVYLCASSTDYLRGDTQYFGPGTRLTVL.

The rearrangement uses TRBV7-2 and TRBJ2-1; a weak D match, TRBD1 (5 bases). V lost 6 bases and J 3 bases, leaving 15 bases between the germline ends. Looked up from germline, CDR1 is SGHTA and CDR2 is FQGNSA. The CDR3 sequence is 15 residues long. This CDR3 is CASSSAGYFYNEQFF. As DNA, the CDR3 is TGTGCCAGCAGTTCTGCAGGGTACTTCTACAATGAGCAGTTCTTC.

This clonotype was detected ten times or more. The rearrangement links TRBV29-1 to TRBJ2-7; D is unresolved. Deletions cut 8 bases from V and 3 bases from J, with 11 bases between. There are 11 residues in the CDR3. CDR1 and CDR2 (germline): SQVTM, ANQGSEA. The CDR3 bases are TGCAGCACTTCGGAAGGCTACGAGCAGTACTTC. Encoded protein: CSTSEGYEQYF.

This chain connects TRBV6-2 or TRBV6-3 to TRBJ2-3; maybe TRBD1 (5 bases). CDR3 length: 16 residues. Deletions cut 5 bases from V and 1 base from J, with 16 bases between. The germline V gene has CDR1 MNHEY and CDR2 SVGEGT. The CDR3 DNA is TGTGCCAGCAGTCCCCTGTGGGCAGGGCGCACAGATACGCAGTATTTT. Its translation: CASSPLWAGRTDTQYF.

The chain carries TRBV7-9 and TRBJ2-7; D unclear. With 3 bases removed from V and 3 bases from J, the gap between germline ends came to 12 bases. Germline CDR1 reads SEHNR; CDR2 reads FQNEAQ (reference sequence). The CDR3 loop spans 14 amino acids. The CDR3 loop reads CASSLGGNRYEQYF. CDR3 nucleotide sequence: TGTGCCAGCAGCTTGGGTGGGAACCGCTACGAGCAGTACTTC. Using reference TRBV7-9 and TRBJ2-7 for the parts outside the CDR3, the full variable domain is DTGVSQNPRHKITKRGQNVTFRCDPISEHNRLYWYRQTLGQGPEFLTYFQNEAQLEKSRLLSDRFSAERPKGSFSTLEIQRTEQGDSAMYLCASSLGGNRYEQYFGPGTRLTVT.

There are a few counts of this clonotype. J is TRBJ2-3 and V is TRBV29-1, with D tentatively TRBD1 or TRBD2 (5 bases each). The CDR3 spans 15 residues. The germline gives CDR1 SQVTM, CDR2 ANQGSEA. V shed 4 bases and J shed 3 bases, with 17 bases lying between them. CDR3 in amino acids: CSVVDTGFRTDTQYF. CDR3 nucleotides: TGCAGCGTTGTGGACACGGGGTTTCGGACAGATACGCAGTATTTT.

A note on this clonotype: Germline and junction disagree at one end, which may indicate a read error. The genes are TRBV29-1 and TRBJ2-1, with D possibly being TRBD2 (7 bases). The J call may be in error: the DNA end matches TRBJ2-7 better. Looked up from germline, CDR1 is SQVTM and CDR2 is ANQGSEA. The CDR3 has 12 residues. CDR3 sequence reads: CSVRGGSYEQYF. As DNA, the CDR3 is TGTAGCGTTAGGGGGGGATCCTACGAGCAGTACTTC.

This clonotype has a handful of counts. CDR3 loop: CASSPVPWGETQYF. The DNA of the CDR3 is TGTGCCAGCAGCCCGGTCCCCTGGGGAGAGACCCAGTACTTC. V gene TRBV11-1 combines with J gene TRBJ2-5, with D uncertain. Germline values: CDR1 SGHAT, CDR2 FQDESV (reference sequence). The CDR3 covers 14 residues. The V end lost 5 bases, the J end lost 4 bases, and 14 bases lay between the germline ends.

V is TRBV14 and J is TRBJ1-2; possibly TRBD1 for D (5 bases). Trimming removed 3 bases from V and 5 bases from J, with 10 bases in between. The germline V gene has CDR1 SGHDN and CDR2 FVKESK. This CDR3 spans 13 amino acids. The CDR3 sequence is CASSQGRYYGYTF. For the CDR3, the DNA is TGTGCCAGCAGCCAGGGACGGTATTATGGCTACACCTTC.